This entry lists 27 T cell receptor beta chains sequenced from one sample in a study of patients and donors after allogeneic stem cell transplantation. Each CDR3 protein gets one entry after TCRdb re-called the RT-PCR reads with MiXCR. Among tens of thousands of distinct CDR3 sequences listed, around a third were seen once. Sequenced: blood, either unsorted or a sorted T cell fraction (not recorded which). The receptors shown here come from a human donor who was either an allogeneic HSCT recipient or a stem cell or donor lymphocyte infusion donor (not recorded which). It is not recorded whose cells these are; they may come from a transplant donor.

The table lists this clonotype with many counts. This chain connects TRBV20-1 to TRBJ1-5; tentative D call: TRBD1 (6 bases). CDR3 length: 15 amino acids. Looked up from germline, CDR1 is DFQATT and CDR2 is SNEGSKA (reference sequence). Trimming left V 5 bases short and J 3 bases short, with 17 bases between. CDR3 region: CSAPKAGAVNQPQHF. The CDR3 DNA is TGCAGTGCTCCAAAGGCAGGGGCAGTCAATCAGCCCCAGCATTTT.

DNA of the CDR3: TGCGCCAGCAGCCAAGGGGTCCTAAAAGGGACCGGGGAGCTGTTTTTT. This encodes CASSQGVLKGTGELFF. The chain employs TRBV4-3 and TRBJ2-2; D uncertain. CDR1 is LGHNA, CDR2 YSLEER, per germline. The CDR3 runs 16 residues. The ends were cut back, 1 base at V and 5 bases at J, with 14 bases in the middle.

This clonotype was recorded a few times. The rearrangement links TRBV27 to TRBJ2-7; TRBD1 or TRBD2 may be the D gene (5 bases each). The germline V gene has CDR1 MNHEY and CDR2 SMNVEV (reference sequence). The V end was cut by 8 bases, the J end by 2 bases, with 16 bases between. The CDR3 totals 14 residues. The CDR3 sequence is CASSTSLGAYEQYF. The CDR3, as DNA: TGTGCCAGCTCGACTTCACTAGGGGCCTACGAGCAGTACTTC.

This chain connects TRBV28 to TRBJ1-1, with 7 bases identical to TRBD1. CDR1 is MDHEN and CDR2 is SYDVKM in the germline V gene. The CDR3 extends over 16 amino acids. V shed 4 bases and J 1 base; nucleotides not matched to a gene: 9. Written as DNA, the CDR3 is TGTGCCAGCAGTTCCGCCTCGACAGGGCGGAACACTGAAGCTTTCTTT. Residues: CASSSASTGRNTEAFF.

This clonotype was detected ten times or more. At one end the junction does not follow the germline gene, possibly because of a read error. CDR3 DNA sequence: TGTGCCATCAGTGTCGGGTCAAACTATGGCAACACCTTC. This translates into CAISVGSNYGNTF. This chain uses TRBV10-3 with TRBJ1-2; D is unresolved. The germline CDR1 and CDR2 sequences are ENHRY and SYGVKD. This CDR3 has 13 residues.

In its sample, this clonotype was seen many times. CDR3 DNA sequence: TGTGCCAGCTCACCGGGAGAGTTCTTGCGCTACACCTTC. Translated: CASSPGEFLRYTF. The chain is built from TRBV18 and TRBJ1-2, with unresolved D. This CDR3 is built from 13 residues. The germline gives CDR1 KGHSH, CDR2 LQKENI. V was pared by 3 bases and J by 9 bases, with 14 bases between. Full variable domain (rest looked up from reference TRBV18 and TRBJ1-2): NAGVMQNPRHLVRRRGQEARLRCSPMKGHSHVYWYRQLPEEGLKFMVYLQKENIIDESGMPKERFSAEFPKEGPSILRIQQVVRGDSAAYFCASSPGEFLRYTFGSGTRLTVV.

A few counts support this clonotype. CDR3 sequence reads: CASSLEGGTVTF. CDR3 bases: TGTGCCAGCAGCTTGGAAGGGGGGACTGTCACCTTC. This chain connects TRBV11-2 to TRBJ1-2, with D maybe TRBD1 (6 bases). Germline CDR1 reads SGHAT; CDR2 reads FQNNGV. Trimming stripped 3 bases from V and 13 bases from J, with 15 bases between. The CDR3 has 12 amino acids. Based on the CDR3 plus reference TRBV11-2 and TRBJ1-2, the full variable domain is EAGVAQSPRYKIIEKRQSVAFWCNPISGHATLYWYQQILGQGPKLLIQFQNNGVVDDSQLPKDRFSAERLKGVDSTLKIQPAKLEDSAVYLCASSLEGGTVTFGSGTRLTVV.

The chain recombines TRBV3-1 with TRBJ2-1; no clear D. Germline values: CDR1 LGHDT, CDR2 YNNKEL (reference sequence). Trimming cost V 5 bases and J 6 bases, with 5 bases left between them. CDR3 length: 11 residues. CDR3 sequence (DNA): TGTGCCAGCAGCTATATCAATGAGCAGTTCTTC. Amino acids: CASSYINEQFF.

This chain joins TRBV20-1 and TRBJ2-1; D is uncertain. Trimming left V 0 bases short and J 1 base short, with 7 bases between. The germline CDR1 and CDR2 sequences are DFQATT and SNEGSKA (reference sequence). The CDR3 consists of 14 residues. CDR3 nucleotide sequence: TGCAGTGCTAGAGATTCATTATCCTACAATGAGCAGTTCTTC. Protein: CSARDSLSYNEQFF.

The chain's CDR3 is CASSPTSGTDTQYF. The CDR3 DNA reads as TGTGCCAGCAGCCCTACTAGCGGCACAGATACGCAGTATTTT. The chain links TRBV12-3 or TRBV12-4 to TRBJ2-3, with 7 bases that match TRBD2. CDR3 length: 14 residues. V was pared by 6 bases and J by 1 base, with 4 bases of the junction left unmatched.

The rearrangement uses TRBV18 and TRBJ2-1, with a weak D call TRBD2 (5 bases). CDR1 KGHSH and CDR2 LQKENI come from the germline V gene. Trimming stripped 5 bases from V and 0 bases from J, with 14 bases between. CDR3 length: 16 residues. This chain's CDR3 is CASSTTAGSSYNEQFF. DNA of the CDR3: TGTGCCAGCTCAACGACGGCGGGTAGCTCCTACAATGAGCAGTTCTTC.

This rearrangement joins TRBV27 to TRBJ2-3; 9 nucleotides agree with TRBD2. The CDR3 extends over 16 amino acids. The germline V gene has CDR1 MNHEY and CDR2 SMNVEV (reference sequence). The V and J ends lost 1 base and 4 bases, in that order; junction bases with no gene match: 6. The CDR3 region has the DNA TGTGCCAGCAGTTTATGGGCGGGAGGGCCGGCAGATACGCAGTATTTT. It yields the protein CASSLWAGGPADTQYF.

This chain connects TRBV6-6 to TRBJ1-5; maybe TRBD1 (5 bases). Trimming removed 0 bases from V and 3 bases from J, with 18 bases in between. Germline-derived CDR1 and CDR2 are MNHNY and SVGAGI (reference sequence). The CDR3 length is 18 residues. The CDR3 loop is CASSYSMWVGQTNQPQHF. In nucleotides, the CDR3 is TGTGCCAGCAGTTACTCGATGTGGGTGGGGCAGACCAATCAGCCCCAGCATTTT.

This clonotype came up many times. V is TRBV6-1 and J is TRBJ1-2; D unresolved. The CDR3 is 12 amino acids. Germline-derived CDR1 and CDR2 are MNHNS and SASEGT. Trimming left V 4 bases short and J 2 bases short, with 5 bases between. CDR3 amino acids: CASSAQNYGYTF. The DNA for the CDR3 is TGTGCCAGCAGTGCCCAGAACTATGGCTACACCTTC.

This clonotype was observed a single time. CDR3 sequence: CASSWKGPYEQYF. Written as DNA, the CDR3 is TGTGCCAGCAGTTGGAAAGGGCCCTACGAGCAGTACTTC. The chain couples TRBV28 to TRBJ2-7, with D hard to call. The V gene's germline CDR1 is MDHEN and CDR2 SYDVKM. CDR3 length: 13 amino acids. V dropped 4 bases and J dropped 2 bases, with 9 bases sitting between them.

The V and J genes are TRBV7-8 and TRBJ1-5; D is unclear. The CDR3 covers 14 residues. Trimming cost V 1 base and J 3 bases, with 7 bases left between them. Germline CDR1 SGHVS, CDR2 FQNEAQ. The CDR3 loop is CASSLGRYNQPQHF. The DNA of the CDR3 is TGTGCCAGCAGCTTAGGGCGGTACAATCAGCCCCAGCATTTT.

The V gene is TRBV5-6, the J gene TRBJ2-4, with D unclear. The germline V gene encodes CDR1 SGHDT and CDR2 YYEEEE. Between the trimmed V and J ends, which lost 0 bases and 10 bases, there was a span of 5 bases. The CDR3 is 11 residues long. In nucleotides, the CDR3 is TGTGCCAGCAGCTTGGAATATATTCAGTACTTC. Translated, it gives CASSLEYIQYF.

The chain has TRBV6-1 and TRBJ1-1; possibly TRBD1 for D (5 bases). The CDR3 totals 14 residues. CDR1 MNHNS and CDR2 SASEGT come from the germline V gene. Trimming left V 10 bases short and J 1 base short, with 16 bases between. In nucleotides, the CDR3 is TGTGCCATCCGCAGGCCGGGACCGAACACTGAAGCTTTCTTT. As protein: CAIRRPGPNTEAFF.

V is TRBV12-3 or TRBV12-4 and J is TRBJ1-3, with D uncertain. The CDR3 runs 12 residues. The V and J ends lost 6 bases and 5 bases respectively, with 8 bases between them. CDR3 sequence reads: CASRRVRNTIYF. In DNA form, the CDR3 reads TGTGCCAGCAGGAGGGTTAGAAACACCATATATTTT.

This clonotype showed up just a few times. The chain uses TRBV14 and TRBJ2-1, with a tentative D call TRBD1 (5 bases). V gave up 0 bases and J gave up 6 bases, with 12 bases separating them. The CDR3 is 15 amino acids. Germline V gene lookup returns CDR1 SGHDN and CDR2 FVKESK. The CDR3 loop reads CASSQEAGWVNEQFF. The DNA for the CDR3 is TGTGCCAGCAGCCAAGAAGCAGGGTGGGTCAATGAGCAGTTCTTC.

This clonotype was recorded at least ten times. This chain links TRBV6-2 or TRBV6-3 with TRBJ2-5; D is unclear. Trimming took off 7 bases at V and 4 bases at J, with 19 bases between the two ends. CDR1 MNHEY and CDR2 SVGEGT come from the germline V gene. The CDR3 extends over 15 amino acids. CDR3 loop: CASTLVPIHTETQYF. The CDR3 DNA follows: TGTGCCAGCACACTCGTCCCGATCCATACAGAGACCCAGTACTTC.

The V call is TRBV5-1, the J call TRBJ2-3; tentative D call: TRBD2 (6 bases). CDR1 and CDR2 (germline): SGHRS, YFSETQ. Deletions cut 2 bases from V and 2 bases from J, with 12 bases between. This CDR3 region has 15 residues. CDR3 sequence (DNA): TGCGCCAGCAGCTTTCAGCGGGTCCTCACAGATACGCAGTATTTT. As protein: CASSFQRVLTDTQYF.

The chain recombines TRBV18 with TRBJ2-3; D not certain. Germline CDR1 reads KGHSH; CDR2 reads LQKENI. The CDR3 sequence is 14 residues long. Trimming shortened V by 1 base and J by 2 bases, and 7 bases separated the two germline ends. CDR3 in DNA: TGTGCCAGCTCACCACTCGGATACACAGATACGCAGTATTTT. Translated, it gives CASSPLGYTDTQYF. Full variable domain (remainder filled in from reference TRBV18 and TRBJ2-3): NAGVMQNPRHLVRRRGQEARLRCSPMKGHSHVYWYRQLPEEGLKFMVYLQKENIIDESGMPKERFSAEFPKEGPSILRIQQVVRGDSAAYFCASSPLGYTDTQYFGPGTRLTVL.

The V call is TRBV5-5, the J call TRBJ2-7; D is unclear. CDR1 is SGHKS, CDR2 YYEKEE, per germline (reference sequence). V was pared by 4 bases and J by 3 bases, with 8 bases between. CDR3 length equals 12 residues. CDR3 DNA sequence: TGTGCCAGCAGCGGCGCCTTCTACGAGCAGTACTTC. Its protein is CASSGAFYEQYF.

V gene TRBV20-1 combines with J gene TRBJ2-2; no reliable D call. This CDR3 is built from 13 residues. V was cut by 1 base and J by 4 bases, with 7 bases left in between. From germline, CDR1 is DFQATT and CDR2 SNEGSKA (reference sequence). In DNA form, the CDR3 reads TGCAGTGCTAGAGTTCACGGCACCGGGGAGCTGTTTTTT. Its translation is CSARVHGTGELFF.

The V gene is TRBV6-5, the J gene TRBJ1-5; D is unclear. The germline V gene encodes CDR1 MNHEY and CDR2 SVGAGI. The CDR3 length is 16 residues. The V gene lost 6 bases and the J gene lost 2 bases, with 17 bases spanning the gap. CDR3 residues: CASRRRREYGNQPQHF. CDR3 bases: TGTGCCAGCAGAAGGAGGAGGGAGTACGGCAATCAGCCCCAGCATTTT.

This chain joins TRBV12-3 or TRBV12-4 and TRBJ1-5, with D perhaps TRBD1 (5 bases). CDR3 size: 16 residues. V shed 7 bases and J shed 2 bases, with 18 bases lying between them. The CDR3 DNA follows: TGTGCCAGCACGTACCAGTCCGGGGGTCGCAATCAGCCCCAGCATTTT. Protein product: CASTYQSGGRNQPQHF.